By frequency in the sample, the clone carrying this T cell receptor (beta chain) is medium-sized (0.01 to 0.1%). Antigen unknown. In the authors' methods: For papillary thyroid cancer, a distant-metastasis classifier was constructed from CDR3 differences observed across clinicopathological groups. MiXCR was used by TCRdb to re-call the PCR reads. TCRdb, rather than the study authors, made the V and J calls. This table has about 40,000 clones, 11% appearing once. There were no patients who had received any treatment before thyroid surgery. This CDR3 is 18 amino acids long. Trimming removed 1 base at V and 0 bases at J, with 15 bases between. CDR1 is SGHVS and CDR2 is FQNEAQ in the germline V gene. The entry originates in a study of metastatic and nonmetastatic thyroid tumors. As for the study in general: Comparative analysis of repertoires was undertaken across blood and tumor or nodule tissue obtained from malignant and benign thyroid patients. The study, taken as a whole, reports: Significantly higher TCR beta diversity was reportedly seen in malignant thyroid tumors than benign nodules, in blood and tumor.

J is TRBJ2-2 and V is TRBV7-8; TRBD2 might be the D (6 bases). The source material was blood. This TCR came from a female donor with papillary thyroid cancer or a benign thyroid nodule (not recorded which). Some clones in this sample may be carry-over from other donors' samples. CDR3 DNA sequence: TGTGCCAGCAGCTTAGTGGGACTTGACTTCGCGAACACCGGGGAGCTGTTTTTT. Translating it yields CASSLVGLDFANTGELFF.